Below are 20 T cell receptor beta chains sequenced from a single sample in a study of blood T cell repertoires in COVID-19 (dated by TCRdb to 2020 to 2022). To prepare the library, the immunoSEQ multiplex PCR assay was applied. TCRdb re-hosts the immuneACCESS table, in-frame sequences only. Its copies lack some clones; in the studies checked, an unresolved V gene accounts for under half of them, and the cause for the rest is not known. This sample gives 60,000 to 75,000 clones in total; 85% to 90% of them show up just once. The leading ten clones occupy roughly 3.9% of the sample. The sequencing input was peripheral blood. These receptors were collected from an older man with active COVID-19.

This clone is a singleton in its sample. The DNA for the CDR3 is TGTGCCAGCAGTAAACAGGGGGCTAATGAAAAACTGTTTTTT. Protein product: CASSKQGANEKLFF. This chain joins TRBV27 and TRBJ1-4; 8 positions match TRBD1. J gave up 3 bases and V 5 bases, and 2 bases lay outside the gene matches. CDR3 length: 14 amino acids. CDR1 and CDR2 (germline): MNHEY, SMNVEV (reference sequence).

J is TRBJ1-5 and V is TRBV7-3, with D possibly TRBD1 on 6 matching bases. Germline CDR1 and CDR2: SGHTA and FQGTGA. V was shortened by 7 bases and J by 0 bases, with 10 bases between the two germline ends. CDR3 length: 14 amino acids. CDR3 DNA sequence: TGTGCCAGCAACCAGGGGCATAGCAATCAGCCCCAGCATTTT. Amino acid sequence: CASNQGHSNQPQHF. The variable domain in full, with the rest retrieved from reference TRBV7-3 and TRBJ1-5, is GAGVSQTPSNKVTEKGKYVELRCDPISGHTALYWYRQSLGQGPEFLIYFQGTGAADDSGLPNDRFFAVRPEGSVSTLKIQRTERGDSAVYLCASNQGHSNQPQHFGDGTRLSIL.

CDR3 in amino acids: CASSSRGWSPLHF. CDR3 DNA sequence: TGTGCCAGTAGTTCCAGGGGGTGGTCACCCCTCCACTTT. V gene TRBV19 combines with J gene TRBJ1-6, with 7 bases fitting TRBD1. The germline V gene encodes CDR1 LNHDA and CDR2 SQIVND (reference sequence). Trimming removed 5 bases from V and 10 bases from J; junction bases left unmatched: 5. CDR3 length equals 13 residues.

This clone was observed a single time. The chain carries TRBV30 and TRBJ1-2; 10 bases are shared with TRBD1. After removal of 3 bases from V and 0 bases from J, the junction contained 1 base not matched to a gene. This CDR3 comprises 14 residues. CDR1 GTSNPN and CDR2 SVGIG come from the germline V gene (reference sequence). CDR3 sequence (DNA): TGTGCCTGGAGGGGACAGGGGCCTAACTATGGCTACACCTTC. Its translation: CAWRGQGPNYGYTF.

As for this clone: The junction departs from the called germline gene at one end, perhaps through a read error. V and J are TRBV5-6 and TRBJ1-1; perhaps TRBD1 as D (5 bases). Per the germline V gene, CDR1 is SGHDT and CDR2 is YYEEEE. This CDR3 contains 12 residues. CDR3 loop: CASSSPGTGAFF. In DNA, the CDR3 is TGTGCCAGCAGCTCCCCGGGGACTGGAGCTTTCTTT. The full variable domain, completed using reference TRBV5-6 and TRBJ1-1, is DAGVTQSPTHLIKTRGQQVTLRCSPKSGHDTVSWYQQALGQGPQFIFQYYEEEERQRGNFPDRFSGHQFPNYSSELNVNALLLGDSALYLCASSSPGTGAFFGQGTRLTVV.

CDR3 loop: CASSQDPRGLEYF. In DNA form, the CDR3 reads TGCGCCAGCAGCCAAGACCCCAGGGGGTTGGAGTATTTT. The gene calls are TRBV4-1 and TRBJ2-3; 7 bases fit TRBD1. The germline V gene encodes CDR1 MGHRA and CDR2 YSYEKL. The trim removed 0 bases at V and 13 bases at J, leaving 7 bases unmatched. There are 13 residues in the CDR3.

V and J are TRBV21-1 and TRBJ1-2; the table gives TRBD1 as D, unverified against the DNA. TRBV21-1 is flagged as a pseudogene. The CDR3 has 16 amino acids. The CDR3: CASSTGSGTGGYGYTF. The CDR3 DNA reads TGTGCCAGCAGCACCGGTTCCGGGACAGGGGGCTATGGCTACACCTTC.

The rearrangement joins TRBV28 to TRBJ2-6; D unclear. The CDR3 extends over 14 amino acids. Germline CDR1 and CDR2: MDHEN and SYDVKM. V lost 5 bases and J 6 bases, leaving 11 bases between the germline ends. The CDR3 loop is CASSPVSVANVLTF. The CDR3 DNA reads TGTGCCAGCAGTCCCGTCTCGGTGGCCAACGTCCTGACTTTC. Filled out from reference TRBV28 and TRBJ2-6, the complete variable domain reads DVKVTQSSRYLVKRTGEKVFLECVQDMDHENMFWYRQDPGLGLRLIYFSYDVKMKEKGDIPEGYSVSREKKERFSLILESASTNQTSMYLCASSPVSVANVLTFGAGSRLTVL.

The genes are TRBV7-2 and TRBJ2-7, with a weak D call TRBD1 (6 bases). Germline CDR1 SGHTA, CDR2 FQGNSA. There are 14 residues in the CDR3. V lost 4 bases and J 2 bases, leaving 12 bases between the germline ends. The CDR3 DNA reads TGTGCCAGCAGCTCAGGGACACGGACCTACGAGCAGTACTTC. Amino acid sequence: CASSSGTRTYEQYF.

The chain is built from TRBV5-1 and TRBJ1-2, with D possibly matching TRBD1 (5 bases). The CDR3 spans 13 residues. Trimming cost V 0 bases and J 10 bases, with 13 bases left between them. In germline, CDR1 is SGHRS, CDR2 YFSETQ. Here the CDR3 reads CASSLGLNGAYTF. The DNA for the CDR3 is TGCGCCAGCAGCTTGGGGCTGAATGGGGCCTACACCTTC. Combining the CDR3 with reference TRBV5-1 and TRBJ1-2 gives the whole variable domain KAGVTQTPRYLIKTRGQQVTLSCSPISGHRSVSWYQQTPGQGLQFLFEYFSETQRNKGNFPGRFSGRQFSNSRSEMNVSTLELGDSALYLCASSLGLNGAYTFGSGTRLTVV.

The chain recombines TRBV19 with TRBJ2-5; 11 positions match TRBD2. The CDR3 consists of 12 residues. The V and J ends lost 11 bases and 7 bases, in that order; junction bases with no gene match: 6. Germline V gene data show CDR1 as LNHDA and CDR2 as SQIVND (reference sequence). The CDR3 nucleotides read TGTGCCGTAGCGGGAGGGCCGAGGACCCAGTACTTC. Protein sequence: CAVAGGPRTQYF.

CDR3 region: CASSTGVRGTDTQYF. CDR3 DNA sequence: TGTGCCAGCAGCACTGGGGTGCGGGGCACAGATACGCAGTATTTT. The chain combines TRBV7-3 with TRBJ2-3; D might be TRBD2 (5 bases). The CDR3 contains 15 residues. Germline V gene lookup returns CDR1 SGHTA and CDR2 FQGTGA. V was pared by 5 bases and J by 1 base, with 13 bases between.

The chain joins TRBV6-2 or TRBV6-3 to TRBJ1-1; tentative D call: TRBD1 (5 bases). The CDR3 sequence is 14 residues long. Germline loops: CDR1 MNHEY, CDR2 SVGEGT. V shed 4 bases and J shed 5 bases, with 14 bases lying between them. The CDR3 DNA reads TGTGCCAGCAGTTCCAGGGTAGGGCGGACTGAAGCTTTCTTT. This sequence encodes CASSSRVGRTEAFF.

This clone was observed a single time. The chain recombines TRBV5-1 with TRBJ2-3, with 10 nucleotides matching TRBD1. The CDR3 contains 16 residues. Germline lookup yields CDR1 SGHRS and CDR2 YFSETQ. Trimming cost V 3 bases and J 4 bases; bases outside gene matches: 8. The CDR3: CASSSAGTGVADTQYF. The CDR3 DNA follows: TGCGCCAGCAGCTCTGCCGGGACAGGGGTCGCAGATACGCAGTATTTT.

This sequence joins TRBV6-5 and TRBJ1-2, with 12 positions matching TRBD1. In germline, CDR1 is MNHEY, CDR2 SVGAGI. V lost 0 bases, J lost 6 bases, and 2 bases stayed unmatched. This CDR3 contains 15 residues. In DNA, the CDR3 is TGTGCCAGCAGTTACTCGGGACAGGGGGCTCATGGCTACACCTTC. As protein: CASSYSGQGAHGYTF.

This chain uses TRBV7-8 with TRBJ2-1; D call uncertain. The germline V gene has CDR1 SGHVS and CDR2 FQNEAQ. This CDR3 is built from 15 residues. V dropped 1 base and J dropped 4 bases, with 11 bases sitting between them. CDR3 residues: CASSLVGRIYNEQFF. DNA of the CDR3: TGTGCCAGCAGCTTAGTGGGCCGAATATACAATGAGCAGTTCTTC.

This sequence joins TRBV3-1 (or the pseudogene TRBV3-2) and TRBJ2-5, with a possible D match to TRBD1 (5 bases). Germline values: CDR1 LGHDT, CDR2 YNNKEL (reference sequence). This CDR3 has 16 residues. V lost 1 base, J lost 7 bases, and 19 bases lay in between. CDR3 amino acids: CASSQAQWGPRGTQYF. CDR3 DNA: TGTGCCAGCAGCCAAGCCCAGTGGGGCCCTAGGGGGACCCAGTACTTC.

The J gene is TRBJ2-7, the V gene TRBV7-3, with 7 nucleotides matching TRBD2. With V trimmed by 1 base and J by 0 bases, 3 bases remained unmatched. Germline V lookup: CDR1 SGHTA, CDR2 FQGTGA. The CDR3 is made up of 15 amino acids. CDR3 residues: CASSLSGGPSYEQYF. CDR3 coding DNA: TGTGCCAGCAGCTTAAGCGGGGGACCCTCCTACGAGCAGTACTTC.

The chain employs TRBV7-6 and TRBJ2-5; 10 positions agree with TRBD1. The CDR3 length is 15 residues. The germline V gene encodes CDR1 SGHVS and CDR2 FNYEAQ. Trimming cost V 7 bases and J 2 bases; bases outside gene matches: 7. CDR3 nucleotide sequence: TGTGCCAGCACCAAGGGGGGACAGGGGCAAGAGACCCAGTACTTC. This gives the protein CASTKGGQGQETQYF.

The chain joins TRBV18 to TRBJ2-7; 9 nucleotides line up with TRBD1. J lost 7 bases, V lost 8 bases, and 12 bases had no gene match. The germline gives CDR1 KGHSH, CDR2 LQKENI. This CDR3 region has 14 residues. The CDR3 bases are TGTGCCAGCCGCACGGGACAGGGAGGCGGGGAGCAGTACTTC. This gives the protein CASRTGQGGGEQYF. Based on the CDR3 plus reference TRBV18 and TRBJ2-7, the full variable domain is NAGVMQNPRHLVRRRGQEARLRCSPMKGHSHVYWYRQLPEEGLKFMVYLQKENIIDESGMPKERFSAEFPKEGPSILRIQQVVRGDSAAYFCASRTGQGGGEQYFGPGTRLTVT.